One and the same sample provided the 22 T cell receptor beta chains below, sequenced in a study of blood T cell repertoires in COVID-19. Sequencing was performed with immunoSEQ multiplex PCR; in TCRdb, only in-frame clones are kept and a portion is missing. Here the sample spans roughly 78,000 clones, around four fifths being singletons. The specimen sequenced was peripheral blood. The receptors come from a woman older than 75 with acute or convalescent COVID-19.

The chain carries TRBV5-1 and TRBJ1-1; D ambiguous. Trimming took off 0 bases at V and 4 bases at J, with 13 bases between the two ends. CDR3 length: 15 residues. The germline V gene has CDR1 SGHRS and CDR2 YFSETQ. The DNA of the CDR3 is TGCGCCAGCAGCTTGGAGTTCGAGGTAGGCACTGAAGCTTTCTTT. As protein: CASSLEFEVGTEAFF.

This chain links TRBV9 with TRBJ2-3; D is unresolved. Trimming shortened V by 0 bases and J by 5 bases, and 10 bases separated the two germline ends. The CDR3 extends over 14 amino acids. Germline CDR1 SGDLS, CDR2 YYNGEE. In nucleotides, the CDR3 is TGTGCCAGCAGCGTAGACCGCCTAGAAGATACGCAGTATTTT. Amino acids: CASSVDRLEDTQYF.

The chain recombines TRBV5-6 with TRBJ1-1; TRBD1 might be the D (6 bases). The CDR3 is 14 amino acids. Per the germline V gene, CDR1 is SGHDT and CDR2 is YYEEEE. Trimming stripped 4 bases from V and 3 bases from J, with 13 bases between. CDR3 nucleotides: TGTGCCAGCAGCCAACAGGGAAGGTACACTGAAGCTTTCTTT. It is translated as CASSQQGRYTEAFF.

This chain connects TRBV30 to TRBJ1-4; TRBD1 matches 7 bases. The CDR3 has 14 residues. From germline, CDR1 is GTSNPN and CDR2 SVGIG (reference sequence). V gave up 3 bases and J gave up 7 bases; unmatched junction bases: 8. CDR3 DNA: TGTGCCTGGAGGAGACAGGGATACGGTGAAAAACTGTTTTTT. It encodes CAWRRQGYGEKLFF.

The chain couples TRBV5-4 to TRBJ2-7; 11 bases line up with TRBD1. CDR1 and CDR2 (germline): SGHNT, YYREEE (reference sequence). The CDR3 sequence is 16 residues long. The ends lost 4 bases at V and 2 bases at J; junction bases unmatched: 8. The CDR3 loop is CASSAGVGQGAYEQYF. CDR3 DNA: TGTGCCAGCAGCGCTGGGGTGGGACAGGGGGCCTACGAGCAGTACTTC.

CDR3 nucleotides: TGTGCCAGCAGCGTTAGAGACAGTGAAACTGGAAACACCATATATTTT. Its protein is CASSVRDSETGNTIYF. V gene TRBV9 combines with J gene TRBJ1-3, with a possible D match to TRBD1 (5 bases). The CDR3 loop spans 16 amino acids. In germline, CDR1 is SGDLS, CDR2 YYNGEE. Trimming took 2 bases from V and 2 from J, leaving 14 bases between them.

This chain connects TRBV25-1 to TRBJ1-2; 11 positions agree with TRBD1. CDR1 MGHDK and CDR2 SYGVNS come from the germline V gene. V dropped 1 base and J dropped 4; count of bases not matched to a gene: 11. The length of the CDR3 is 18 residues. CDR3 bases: TGTGCCAGCAGTGAATTAGGGACAGGGGGGATTCTCGGCTATGGCTACACCTTC. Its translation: CASSELGTGGILGYGYTF.

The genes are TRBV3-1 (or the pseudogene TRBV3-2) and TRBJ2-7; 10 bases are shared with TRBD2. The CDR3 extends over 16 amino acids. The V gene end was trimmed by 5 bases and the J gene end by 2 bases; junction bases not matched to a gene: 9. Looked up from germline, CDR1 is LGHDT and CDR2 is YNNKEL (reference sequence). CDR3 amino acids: CASSLSGTSVTYEQYF. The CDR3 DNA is TGTGCCAGCAGCTTATCCGGGACTAGCGTCACCTACGAGCAGTACTTC.

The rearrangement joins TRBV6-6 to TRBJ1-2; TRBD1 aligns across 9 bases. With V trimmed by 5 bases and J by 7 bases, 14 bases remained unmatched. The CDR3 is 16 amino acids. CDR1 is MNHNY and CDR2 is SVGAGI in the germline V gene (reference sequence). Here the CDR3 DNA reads TGTGCCAGCAGTCAAGCCTCCGGGACAGGGAGTCGTGGCTACACCTTC. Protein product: CASSQASGTGSRGYTF.

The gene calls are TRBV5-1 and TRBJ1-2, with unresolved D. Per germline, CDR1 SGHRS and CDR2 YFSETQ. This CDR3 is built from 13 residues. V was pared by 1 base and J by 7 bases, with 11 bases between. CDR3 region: CASSLSLERGYTF. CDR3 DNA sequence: TGCGCCAGCAGCTTGTCTCTAGAACGTGGCTACACCTTC.

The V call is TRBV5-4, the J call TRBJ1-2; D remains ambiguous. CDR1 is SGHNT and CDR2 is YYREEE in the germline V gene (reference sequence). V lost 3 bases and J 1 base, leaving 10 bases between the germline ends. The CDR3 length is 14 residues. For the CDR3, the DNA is TGTGCCAGCAGCTGGGGAGGCAGTAACTATGGCTACACCTTC. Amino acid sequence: CASSWGGSNYGYTF.

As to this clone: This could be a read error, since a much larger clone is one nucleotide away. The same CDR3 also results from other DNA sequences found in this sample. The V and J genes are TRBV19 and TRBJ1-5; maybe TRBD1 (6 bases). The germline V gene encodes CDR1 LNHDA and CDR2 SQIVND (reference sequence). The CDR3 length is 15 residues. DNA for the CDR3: TGTGCCAGTAGTTCGCGACAGGCAAGCAATCAGCCTCAGCATTTT. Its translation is CASSSRQASNQPQHF. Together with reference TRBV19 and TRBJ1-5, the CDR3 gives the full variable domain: DGGITQSPKYLFRKEGQNVTLSCEQNLNHDAMYWYRQDPGQGLRLIYYSQIVNDFQKGDIAEGYSVSREKKESFPLTVTSAQKNPTAFYLCASSSRQASNQPQHFGDGTRLSIL.

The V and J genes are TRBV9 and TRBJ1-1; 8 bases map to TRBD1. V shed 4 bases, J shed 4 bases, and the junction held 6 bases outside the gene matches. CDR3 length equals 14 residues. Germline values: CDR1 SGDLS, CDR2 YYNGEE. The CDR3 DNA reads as TGTGCCAGCAGCATCGGACAGGGTATCACTGAAGCTTTCTTT. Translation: CASSIGQGITEAFF.

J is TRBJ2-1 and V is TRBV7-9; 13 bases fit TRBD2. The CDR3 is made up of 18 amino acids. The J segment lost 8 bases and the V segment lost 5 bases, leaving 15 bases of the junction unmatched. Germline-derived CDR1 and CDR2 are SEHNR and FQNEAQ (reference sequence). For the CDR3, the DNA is TGTGCCAGCAGCCCAGGGGGGACTAGCGGGGCCCATACCGATGAGCAGTTCTTC. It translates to CASSPGGTSGAHTDEQFF.

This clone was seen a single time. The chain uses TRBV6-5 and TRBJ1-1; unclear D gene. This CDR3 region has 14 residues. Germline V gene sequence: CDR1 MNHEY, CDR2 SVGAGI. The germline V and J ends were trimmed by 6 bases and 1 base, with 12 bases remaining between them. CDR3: CASRLRTTNTEAFF. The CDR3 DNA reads TGTGCCAGCAGACTACGTACCACGAACACTGAAGCTTTCTTT.

The CDR3 loop is CASSATGGRTEAFF. In DNA, the CDR3 is TGTGCCAGCAGTGCAACCGGGGGGAGAACTGAAGCTTTCTTT. J is TRBJ1-1 and V is TRBV25-1, with D perhaps matching TRBD1 (5 bases). The CDR3 covers 14 residues. V lost 4 bases and J lost 5, with 14 bases in between. CDR1 and CDR2 (germline): MGHDK, SYGVNS.

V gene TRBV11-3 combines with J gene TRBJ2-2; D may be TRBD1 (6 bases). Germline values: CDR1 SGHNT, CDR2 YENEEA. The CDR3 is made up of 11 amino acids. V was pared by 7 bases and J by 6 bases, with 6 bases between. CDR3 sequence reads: CASKGAGELFF. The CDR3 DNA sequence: TGTGCCAGCAAGGGGGCCGGGGAGCTGTTTTTT.

The CDR3 bases are TGTGCCAGCAGGCTACAGGGGGCGGAGACCCAGTACTTC. Protein product: CASRLQGAETQYF. The chain links TRBV12-3 or TRBV12-4 to TRBJ2-5; 9 nucleotides line up with TRBD1. CDR3 size: 13 residues. Trimming removed 6 bases from V and 5 bases from J; junction bases left unmatched: 4.

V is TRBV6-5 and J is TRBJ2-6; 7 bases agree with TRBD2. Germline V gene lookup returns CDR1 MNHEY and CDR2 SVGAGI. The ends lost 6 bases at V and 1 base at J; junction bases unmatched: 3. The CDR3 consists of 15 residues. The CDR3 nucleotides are TGTGCCAGCAGGGGAGGGTCGTCTGGGGCCAACGTCCTGACTTTC. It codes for CASRGGSSGANVLTF.

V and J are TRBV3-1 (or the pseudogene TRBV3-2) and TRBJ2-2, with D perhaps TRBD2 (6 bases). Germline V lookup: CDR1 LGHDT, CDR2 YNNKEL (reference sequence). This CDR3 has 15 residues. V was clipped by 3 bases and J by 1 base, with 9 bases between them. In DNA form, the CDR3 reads TGTGCCAGCAGCCAGCAGGGAGGGAACACCGGGGAGCTGTTTTTT. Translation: CASSQQGGNTGELFF.

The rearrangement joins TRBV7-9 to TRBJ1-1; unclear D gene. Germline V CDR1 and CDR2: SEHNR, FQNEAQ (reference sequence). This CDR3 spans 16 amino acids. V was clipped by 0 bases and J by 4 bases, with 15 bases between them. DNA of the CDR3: TGTGCCAGCAGCTTAGCGGCCGGCCTGACACCCACTGAAGCTTTCTTT. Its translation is CASSLAAGLTPTEAFF.

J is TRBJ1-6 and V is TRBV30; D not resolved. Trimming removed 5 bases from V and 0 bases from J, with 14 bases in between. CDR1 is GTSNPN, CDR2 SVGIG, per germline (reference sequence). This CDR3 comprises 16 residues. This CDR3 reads CAWSPGESSYNSPLHF. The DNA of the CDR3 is TGTGCCTGGTCCCCCGGGGAGAGCTCCTATAATTCACCCCTCCACTTT. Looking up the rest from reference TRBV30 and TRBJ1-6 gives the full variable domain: SQTIHQWPATLVQPVGSPLSLECTVEGTSNPNLYWYRQAAGRGLQLLFYSVGIGQISSEVPQNLSASRPQDRQFILSSKKLLLSDSGFYLCAWSPGESSYNSPLHFGNGTRLTVT.